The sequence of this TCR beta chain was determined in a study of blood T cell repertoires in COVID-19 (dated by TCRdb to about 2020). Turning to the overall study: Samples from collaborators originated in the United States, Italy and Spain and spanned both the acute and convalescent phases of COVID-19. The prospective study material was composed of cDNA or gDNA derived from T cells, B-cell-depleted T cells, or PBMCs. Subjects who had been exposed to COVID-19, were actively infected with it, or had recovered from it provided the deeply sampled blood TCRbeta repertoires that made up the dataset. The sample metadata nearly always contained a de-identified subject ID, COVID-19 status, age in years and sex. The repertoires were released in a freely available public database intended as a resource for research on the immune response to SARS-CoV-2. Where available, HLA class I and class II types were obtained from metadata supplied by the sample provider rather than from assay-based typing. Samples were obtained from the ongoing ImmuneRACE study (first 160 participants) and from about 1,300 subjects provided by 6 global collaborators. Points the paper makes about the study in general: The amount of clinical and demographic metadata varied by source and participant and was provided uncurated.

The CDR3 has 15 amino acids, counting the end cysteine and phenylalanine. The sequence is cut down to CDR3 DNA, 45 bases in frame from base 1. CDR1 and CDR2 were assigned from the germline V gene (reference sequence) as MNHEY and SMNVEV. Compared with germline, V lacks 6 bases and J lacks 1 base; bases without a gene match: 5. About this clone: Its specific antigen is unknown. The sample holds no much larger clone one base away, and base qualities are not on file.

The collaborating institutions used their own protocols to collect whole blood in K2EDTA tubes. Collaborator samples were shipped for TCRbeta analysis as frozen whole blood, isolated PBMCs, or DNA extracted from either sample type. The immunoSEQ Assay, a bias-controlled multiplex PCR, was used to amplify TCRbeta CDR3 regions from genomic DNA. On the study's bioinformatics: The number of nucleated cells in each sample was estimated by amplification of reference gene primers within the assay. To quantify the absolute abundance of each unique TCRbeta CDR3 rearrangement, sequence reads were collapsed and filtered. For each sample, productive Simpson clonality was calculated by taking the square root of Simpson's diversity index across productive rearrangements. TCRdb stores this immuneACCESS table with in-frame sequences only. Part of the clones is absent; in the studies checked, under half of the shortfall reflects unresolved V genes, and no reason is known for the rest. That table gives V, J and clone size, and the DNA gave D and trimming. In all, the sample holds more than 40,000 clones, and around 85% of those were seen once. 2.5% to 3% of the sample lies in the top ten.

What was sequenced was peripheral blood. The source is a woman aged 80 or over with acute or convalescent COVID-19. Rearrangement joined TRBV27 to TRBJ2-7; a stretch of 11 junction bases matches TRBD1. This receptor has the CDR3 CASSVGTGGSYEQYF. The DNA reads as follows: TGTGCCAGCAGCGTAGGGACAGGGGGTTCCTACGAGCAGTACTTC.